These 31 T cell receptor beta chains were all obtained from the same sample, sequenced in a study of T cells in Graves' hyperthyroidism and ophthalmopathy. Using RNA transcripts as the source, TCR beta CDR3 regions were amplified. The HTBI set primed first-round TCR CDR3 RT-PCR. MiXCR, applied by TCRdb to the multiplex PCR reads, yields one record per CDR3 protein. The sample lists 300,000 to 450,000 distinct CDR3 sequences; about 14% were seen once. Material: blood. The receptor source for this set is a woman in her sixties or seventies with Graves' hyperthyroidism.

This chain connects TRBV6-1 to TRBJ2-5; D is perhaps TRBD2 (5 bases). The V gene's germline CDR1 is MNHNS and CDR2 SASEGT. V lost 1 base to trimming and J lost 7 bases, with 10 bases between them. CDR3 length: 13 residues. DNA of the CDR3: TGTGCCAGCAGTGAAGGGGTAGGAGGGACCCAGTACTTC. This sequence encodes CASSEGVGGTQYF.

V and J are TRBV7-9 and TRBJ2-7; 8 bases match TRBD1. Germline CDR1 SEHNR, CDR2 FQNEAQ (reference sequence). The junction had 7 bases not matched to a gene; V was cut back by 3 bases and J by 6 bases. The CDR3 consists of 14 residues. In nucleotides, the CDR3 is TGTGCCAGCAGCTTCCGGACAGGGTCAGGCGAGCAGTACTTC. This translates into CASSFRTGSGEQYF.

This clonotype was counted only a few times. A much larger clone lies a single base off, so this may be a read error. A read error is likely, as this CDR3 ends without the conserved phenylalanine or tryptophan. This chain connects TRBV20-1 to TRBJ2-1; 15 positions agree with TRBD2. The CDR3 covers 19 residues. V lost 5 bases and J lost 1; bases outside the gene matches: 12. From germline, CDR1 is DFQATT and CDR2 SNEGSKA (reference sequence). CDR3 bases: TGCAGTGCTCCGCCGGGACTAGCGGGAGGTAGGGGTTCCTACAATGAGCAGTTCCTC. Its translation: CSAPPGLAGGRGSYNEQFL.

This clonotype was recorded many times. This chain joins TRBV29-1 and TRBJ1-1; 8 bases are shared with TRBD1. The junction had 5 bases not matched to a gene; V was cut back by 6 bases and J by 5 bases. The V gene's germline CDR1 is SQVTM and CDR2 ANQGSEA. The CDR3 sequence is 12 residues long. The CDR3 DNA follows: TGCAGCGTCCACAGGGGGTGGACTGAAGCTTTCTTT. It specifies CSVHRGWTEAFF.

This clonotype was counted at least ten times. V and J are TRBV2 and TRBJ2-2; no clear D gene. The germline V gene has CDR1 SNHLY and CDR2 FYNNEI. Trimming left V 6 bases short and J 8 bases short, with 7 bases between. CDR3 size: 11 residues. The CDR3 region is CASRLQGELFF. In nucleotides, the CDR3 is TGTGCCAGCAGGCTACAGGGGGAGCTGTTTTTT.

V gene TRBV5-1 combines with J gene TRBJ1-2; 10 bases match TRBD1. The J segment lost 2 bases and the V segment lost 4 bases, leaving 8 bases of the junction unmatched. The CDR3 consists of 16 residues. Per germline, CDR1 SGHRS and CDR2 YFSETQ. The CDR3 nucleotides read TGCGCCAGCAGCCTAAGGACAGGGGGGCCCAACTATGGCTACACCTTC. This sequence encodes CASSLRTGGPNYGYTF. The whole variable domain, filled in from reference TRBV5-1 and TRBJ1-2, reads KAGVTQTPRYLIKTRGQQVTLSCSPISGHRSVSWYQQTPGQGLQFLFEYFSETQRNKGNFPGRFSGRQFSNSRSEMNVSTLELGDSALYLCASSLRTGGPNYGYTFGSGTRLTVV.

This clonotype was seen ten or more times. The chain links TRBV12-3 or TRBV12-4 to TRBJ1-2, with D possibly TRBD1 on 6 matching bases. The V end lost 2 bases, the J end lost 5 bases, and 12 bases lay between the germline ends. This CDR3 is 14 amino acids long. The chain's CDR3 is CASSLLGAGYGYTF. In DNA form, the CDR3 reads TGTGCCAGCAGTTTATTGGGGGCCGGGTATGGCTACACCTTC.

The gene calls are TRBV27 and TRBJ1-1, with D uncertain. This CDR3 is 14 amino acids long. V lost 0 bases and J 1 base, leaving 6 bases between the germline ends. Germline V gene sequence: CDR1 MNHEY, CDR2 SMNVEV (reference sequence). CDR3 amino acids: CASSLSPANTEAFF. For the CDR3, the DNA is TGTGCCAGCAGTTTATCTCCAGCGAACACTGAAGCTTTCTTT.

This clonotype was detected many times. CDR3: CASSPLRDRATEAFF. The CDR3 nucleotides read TGTGCCAGCAGCCCCCTCCGGGACAGGGCTACTGAAGCTTTCTTT. This sequence joins TRBV7-8 and TRBJ1-1, with 9 bases aligning to TRBD1. The V and J ends lost 5 bases and 5 bases, in that order; junction bases with no gene match: 9. The CDR3 is 15 amino acids. Germline V lookup: CDR1 SGHVS, CDR2 FQNEAQ.

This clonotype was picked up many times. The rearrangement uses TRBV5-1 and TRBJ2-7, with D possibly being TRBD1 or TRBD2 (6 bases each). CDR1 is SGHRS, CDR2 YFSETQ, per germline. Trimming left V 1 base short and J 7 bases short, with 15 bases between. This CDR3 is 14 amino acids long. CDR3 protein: CASSLSGGQKEQYF. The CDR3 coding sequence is TGCGCCAGCAGCTTGTCTGGGGGGCAAAAAGAGCAGTACTTC.

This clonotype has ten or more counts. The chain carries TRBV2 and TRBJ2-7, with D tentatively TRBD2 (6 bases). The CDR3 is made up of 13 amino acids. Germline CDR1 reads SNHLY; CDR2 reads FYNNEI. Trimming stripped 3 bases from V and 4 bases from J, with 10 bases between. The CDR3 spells CASSDMAGYEQYF. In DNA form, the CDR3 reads TGTGCCAGCAGTGACATGGCGGGGTACGAGCAGTACTTC.

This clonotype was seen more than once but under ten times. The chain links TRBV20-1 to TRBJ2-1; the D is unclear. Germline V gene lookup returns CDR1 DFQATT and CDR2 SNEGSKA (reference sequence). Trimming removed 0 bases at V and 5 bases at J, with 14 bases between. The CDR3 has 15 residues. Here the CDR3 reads CSARDFELVNNEQFF. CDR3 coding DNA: TGCAGTGCTAGAGATTTTGAACTGGTTAACAATGAGCAGTTCTTC.

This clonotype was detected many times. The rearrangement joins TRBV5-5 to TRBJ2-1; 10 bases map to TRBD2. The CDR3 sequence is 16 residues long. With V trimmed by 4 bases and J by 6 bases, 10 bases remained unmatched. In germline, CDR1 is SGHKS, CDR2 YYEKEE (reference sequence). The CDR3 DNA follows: TGTGCCAGCAGCCCTGAGGGACTAGCGAGTTTCAATGAGCAGTTCTTC. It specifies CASSPEGLASFNEQFF. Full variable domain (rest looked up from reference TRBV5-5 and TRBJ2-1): DAGVTQSPTHLIKTRGQQVTLRCSPISGHKSVSWYQQVLGQGPQFIFQYYEKEERGRGNFPDRFSARQFPNYSSELNVNALLLGDSALYLCASSPEGLASFNEQFFGPGTRLTVL.

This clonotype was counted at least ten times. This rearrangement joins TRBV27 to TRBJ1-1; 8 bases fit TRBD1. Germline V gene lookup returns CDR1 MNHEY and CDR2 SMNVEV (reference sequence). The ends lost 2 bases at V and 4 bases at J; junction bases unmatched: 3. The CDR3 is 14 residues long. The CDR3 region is CASSLQGAGTEAFF. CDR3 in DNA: TGTGCCAGCAGTTTACAGGGGGCCGGCACTGAAGCTTTCTTT.

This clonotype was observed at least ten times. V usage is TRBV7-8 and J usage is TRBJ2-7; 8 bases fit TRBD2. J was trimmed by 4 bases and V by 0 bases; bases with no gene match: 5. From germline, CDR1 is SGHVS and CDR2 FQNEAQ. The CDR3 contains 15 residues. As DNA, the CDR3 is TGTGCCAGCAGCTTAGCTAGCGGGACAATGTACGAGCAGTACTTC. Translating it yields CASSLASGTMYEQYF.

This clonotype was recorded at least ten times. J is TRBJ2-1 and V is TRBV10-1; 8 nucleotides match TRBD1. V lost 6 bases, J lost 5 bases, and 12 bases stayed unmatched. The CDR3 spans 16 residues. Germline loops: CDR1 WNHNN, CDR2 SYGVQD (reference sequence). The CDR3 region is CASSHEGTGGHNEQFF. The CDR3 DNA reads TGCGCCAGCAGCCACGAGGGGACAGGTGGACACAATGAGCAGTTCTTC.

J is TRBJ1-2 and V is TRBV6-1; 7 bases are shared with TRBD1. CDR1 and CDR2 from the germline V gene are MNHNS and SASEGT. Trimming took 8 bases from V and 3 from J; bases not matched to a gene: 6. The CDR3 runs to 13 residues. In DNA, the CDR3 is TGTGCCAGCCGGACAGGAACGTACTATGGCTACACCTTC. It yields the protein CASRTGTYYGYTF.

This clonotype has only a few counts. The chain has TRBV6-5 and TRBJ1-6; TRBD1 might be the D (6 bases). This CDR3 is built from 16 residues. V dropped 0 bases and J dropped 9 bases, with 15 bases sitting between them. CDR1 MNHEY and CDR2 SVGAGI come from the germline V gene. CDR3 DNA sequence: TGTGCCAGCAGTTACTCTGTTTGGGGGGCTAGTTCACCCCTCCACTTT. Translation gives CASSYSVWGASSPLHF.

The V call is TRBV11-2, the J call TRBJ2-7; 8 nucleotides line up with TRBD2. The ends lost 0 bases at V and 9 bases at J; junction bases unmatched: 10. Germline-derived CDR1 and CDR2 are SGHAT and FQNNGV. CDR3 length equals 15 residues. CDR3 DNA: TGTGCCAGCAGCTTAGATACGGGAGGGGGAACCGCGCAGTACTTC. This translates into CASSLDTGGGTAQYF.

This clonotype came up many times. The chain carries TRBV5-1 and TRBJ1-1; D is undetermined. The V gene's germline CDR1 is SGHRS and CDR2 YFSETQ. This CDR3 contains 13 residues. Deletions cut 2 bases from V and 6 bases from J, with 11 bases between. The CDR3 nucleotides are TGCGCCAGCAGCTTCTCTATCGGCCCTGAAGCTTTCTTT. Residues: CASSFSIGPEAFF.

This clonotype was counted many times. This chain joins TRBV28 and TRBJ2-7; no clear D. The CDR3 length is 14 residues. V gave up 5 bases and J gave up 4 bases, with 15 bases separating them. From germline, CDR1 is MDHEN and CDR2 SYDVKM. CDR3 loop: CASSPTLVAYEQYF. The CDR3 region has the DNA TGTGCCAGCAGTCCAACTTTGGTGGCGTACGAGCAGTACTTC. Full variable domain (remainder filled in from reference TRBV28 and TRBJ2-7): DVKVTQSSRYLVKRTGEKVFLECVQDMDHENMFWYRQDPGLGLRLIYFSYDVKMKEKGDIPEGYSVSREKKERFSLILESASTNQTSMYLCASSPTLVAYEQYFGPGTRLTVT.

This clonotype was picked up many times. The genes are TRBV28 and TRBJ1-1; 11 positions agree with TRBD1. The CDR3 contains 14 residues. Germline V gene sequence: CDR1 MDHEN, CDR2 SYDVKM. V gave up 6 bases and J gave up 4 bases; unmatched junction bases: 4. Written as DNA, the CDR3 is TGTGCCAGCAGGCGGACAGGGGGCGGCACTGAAGCTTTCTTT. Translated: CASRRTGGGTEAFF.

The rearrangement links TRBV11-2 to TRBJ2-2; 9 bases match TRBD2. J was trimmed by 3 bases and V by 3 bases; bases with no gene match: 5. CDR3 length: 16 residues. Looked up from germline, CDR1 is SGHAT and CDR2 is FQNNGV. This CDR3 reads CASSFYAGGDTGELFF. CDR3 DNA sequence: TGTGCCAGCAGCTTCTATGCGGGAGGGGACACCGGGGAGCTGTTTTTT. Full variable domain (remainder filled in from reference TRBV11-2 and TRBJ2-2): EAGVAQSPRYKIIEKRQSVAFWCNPISGHATLYWYQQILGQGPKLLIQFQNNGVVDDSQLPKDRFSAERLKGVDSTLKIQPAKLEDSAVYLCASSFYAGGDTGELFFGEGSRLTVL.

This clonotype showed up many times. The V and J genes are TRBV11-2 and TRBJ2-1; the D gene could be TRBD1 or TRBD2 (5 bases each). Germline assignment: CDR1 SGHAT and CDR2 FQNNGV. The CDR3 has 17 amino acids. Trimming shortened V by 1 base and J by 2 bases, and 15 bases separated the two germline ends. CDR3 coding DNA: TGTGCCAGCAGCTTAGTGAGAGGGGACGGACCCTACAATGAGCAGTTCTTC. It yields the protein CASSLVRGDGPYNEQFF.

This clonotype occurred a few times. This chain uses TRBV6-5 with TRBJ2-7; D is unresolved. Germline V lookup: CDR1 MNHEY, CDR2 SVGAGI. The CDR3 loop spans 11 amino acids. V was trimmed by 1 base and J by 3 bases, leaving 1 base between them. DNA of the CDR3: TGTGCCAGCAGTTACTACTACGAGCAGTACTTC. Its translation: CASSYYYEQYF.

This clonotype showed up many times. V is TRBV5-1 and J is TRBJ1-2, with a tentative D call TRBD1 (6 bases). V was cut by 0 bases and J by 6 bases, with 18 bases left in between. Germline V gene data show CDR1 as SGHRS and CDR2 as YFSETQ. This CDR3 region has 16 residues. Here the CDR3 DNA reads TGCGCCAGCAGCTTGGAGTTGCGTGGGGGCGCAGATGGCTACACCTTC. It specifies CASSLELRGGADGYTF.

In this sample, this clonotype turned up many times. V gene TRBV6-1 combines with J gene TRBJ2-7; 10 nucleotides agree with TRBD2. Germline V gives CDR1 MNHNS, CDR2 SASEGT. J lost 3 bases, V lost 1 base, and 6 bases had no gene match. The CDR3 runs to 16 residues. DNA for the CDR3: TGTGCCAGCAGTGAAGAGGGACTAGCGTTCTACTACGAGCAGTACTTC. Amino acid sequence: CASSEEGLAFYYEQYF.

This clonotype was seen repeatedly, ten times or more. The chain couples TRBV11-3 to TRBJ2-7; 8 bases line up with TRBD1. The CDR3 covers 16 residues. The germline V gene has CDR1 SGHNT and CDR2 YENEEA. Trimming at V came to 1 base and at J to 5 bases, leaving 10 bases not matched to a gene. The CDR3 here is CASSLVRQGASHEQYF. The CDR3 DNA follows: TGTGCCAGCAGCTTAGTTAGGCAGGGGGCTTCGCACGAGCAGTACTTC.

The CDR3: CASSPLRSTTDTQYF. For the CDR3, the DNA is TGTGCCAGCTCACCACTAAGGTCGACCACAGATACGCAGTATTTT. The chain recombines TRBV18 with TRBJ2-3; D remains ambiguous. This CDR3 contains 15 residues. CDR1 and CDR2 (germline): KGHSH, LQKENI. Trimming stripped 1 base from V and 2 bases from J, with 10 bases between.

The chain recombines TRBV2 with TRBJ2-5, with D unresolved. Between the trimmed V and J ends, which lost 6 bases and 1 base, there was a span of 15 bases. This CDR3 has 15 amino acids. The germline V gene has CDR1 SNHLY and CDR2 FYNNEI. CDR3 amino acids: CASSPSVRPQETQYF. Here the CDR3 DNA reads TGTGCCAGCAGCCCGTCGGTCCGGCCCCAAGAGACCCAGTACTTC.

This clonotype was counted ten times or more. In DNA form, the CDR3 reads TGTGCCAGCAGTTATAGTGGGACTAGCGGCACAGATACGCAGTATTTT. As protein: CASSYSGTSGTDTQYF. V and J are TRBV6-6 and TRBJ2-3; 10 bases align to TRBD2. The CDR3 length is 16 residues. Losses at the gene ends were 3 bases for V and 1 base for J; bases not matched to a gene: 4. CDR1 and CDR2 (germline): MNHNY, SVGAGI (reference sequence).